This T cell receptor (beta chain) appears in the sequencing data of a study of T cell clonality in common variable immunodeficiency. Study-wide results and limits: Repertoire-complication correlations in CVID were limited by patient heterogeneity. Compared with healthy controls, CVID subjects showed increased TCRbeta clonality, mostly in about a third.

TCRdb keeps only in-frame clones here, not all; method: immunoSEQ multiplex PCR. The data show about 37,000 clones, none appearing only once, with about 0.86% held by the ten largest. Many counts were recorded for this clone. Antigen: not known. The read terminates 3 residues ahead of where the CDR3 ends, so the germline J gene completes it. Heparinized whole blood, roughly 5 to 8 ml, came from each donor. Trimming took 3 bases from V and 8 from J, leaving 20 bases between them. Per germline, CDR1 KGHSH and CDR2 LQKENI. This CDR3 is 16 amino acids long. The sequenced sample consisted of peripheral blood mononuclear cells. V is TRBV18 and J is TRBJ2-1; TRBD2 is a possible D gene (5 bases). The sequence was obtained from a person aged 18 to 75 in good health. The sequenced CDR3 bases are TGTGCCAGCTCACCGCCTAGCCTTTTTGGTCCCGATGAG. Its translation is CASSPPSLFGPDE. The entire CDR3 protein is CASSPPSLFGPDEQFF.